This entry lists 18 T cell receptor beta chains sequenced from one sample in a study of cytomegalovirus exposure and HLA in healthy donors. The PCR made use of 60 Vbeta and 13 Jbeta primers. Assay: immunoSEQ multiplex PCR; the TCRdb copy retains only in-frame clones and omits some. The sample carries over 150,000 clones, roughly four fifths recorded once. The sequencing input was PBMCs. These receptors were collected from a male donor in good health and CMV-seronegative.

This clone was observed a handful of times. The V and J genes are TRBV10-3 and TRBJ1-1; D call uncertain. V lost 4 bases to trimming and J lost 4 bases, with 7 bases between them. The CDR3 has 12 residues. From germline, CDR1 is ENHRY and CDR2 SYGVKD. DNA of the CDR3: TGTGCCATCAGTGGAGGGTTCACTGAAGCTTTCTTT. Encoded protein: CAISGGFTEAFF.

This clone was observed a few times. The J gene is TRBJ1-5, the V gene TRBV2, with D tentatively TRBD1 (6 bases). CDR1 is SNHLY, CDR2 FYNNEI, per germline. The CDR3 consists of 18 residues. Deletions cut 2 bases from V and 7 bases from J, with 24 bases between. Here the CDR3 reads CASSETRGARGLLQPQHF. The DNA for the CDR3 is TGTGCCAGCAGTGAAACCCGGGGGGCGAGAGGGTTATTACAGCCCCAGCATTTT.

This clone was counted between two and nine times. Here the CDR3 reads CASSSGTSGRKEQFF. CDR3 coding DNA: TGTGCCAGCAGTTCCGGGACTAGCGGGAGGAAGGAGCAGTTCTTC. The V gene is TRBV6-5, the J gene TRBJ2-1; 15 bases map to TRBD2. V was pared by 4 bases and J by 10 bases, with 5 bases of the junction left unmatched. The CDR3 spans 15 residues. Germline V gives CDR1 MNHEY, CDR2 SVGAGI.

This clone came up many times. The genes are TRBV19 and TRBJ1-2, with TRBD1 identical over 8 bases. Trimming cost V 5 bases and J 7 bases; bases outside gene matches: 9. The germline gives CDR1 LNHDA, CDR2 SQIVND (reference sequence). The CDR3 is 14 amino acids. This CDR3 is CASSSAGGALGYTF. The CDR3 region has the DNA TGTGCCAGTAGTTCCGCAGGGGGCGCTCTTGGCTACACCTTC.

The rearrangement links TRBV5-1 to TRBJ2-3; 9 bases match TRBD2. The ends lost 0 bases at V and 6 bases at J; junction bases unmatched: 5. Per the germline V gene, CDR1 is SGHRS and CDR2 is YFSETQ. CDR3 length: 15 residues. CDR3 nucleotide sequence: TGCGCCAGCAGCTTGGGCGCGGGGGGGCGGGATACGCAGTATTTT. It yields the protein CASSLGAGGRDTQYF.

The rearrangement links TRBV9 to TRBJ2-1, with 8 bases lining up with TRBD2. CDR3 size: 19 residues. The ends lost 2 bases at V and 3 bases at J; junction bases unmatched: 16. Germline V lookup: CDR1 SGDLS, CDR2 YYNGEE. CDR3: CASSVRSGRLAKDYNEQFF. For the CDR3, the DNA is TGTGCCAGCAGCGTTAGATCGGGACGACTAGCGAAGGACTACAATGAGCAGTTCTTC.

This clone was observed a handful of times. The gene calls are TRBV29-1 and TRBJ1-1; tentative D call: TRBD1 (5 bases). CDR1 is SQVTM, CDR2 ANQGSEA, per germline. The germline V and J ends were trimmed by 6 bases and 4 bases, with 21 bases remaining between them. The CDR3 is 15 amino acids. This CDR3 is CSVVRGDVEGTEAFF. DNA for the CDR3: TGCAGCGTAGTGAGGGGTGACGTGGAGGGCACTGAAGCTTTCTTT.

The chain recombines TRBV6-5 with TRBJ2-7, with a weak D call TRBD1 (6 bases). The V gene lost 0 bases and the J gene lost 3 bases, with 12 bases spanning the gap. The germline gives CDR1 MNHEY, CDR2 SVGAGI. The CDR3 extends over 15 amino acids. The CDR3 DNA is TGTGCCAGCAGTTACTCGGACAGCCAACACTACGAGCAGTACTTC. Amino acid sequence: CASSYSDSQHYEQYF.

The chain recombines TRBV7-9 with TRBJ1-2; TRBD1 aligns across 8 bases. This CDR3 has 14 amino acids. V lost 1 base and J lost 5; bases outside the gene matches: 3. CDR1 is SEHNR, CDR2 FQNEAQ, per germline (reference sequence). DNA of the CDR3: TGTGCCAGCAGCTTAGGCAGGGGGCTATATGGCTACACCTTC. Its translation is CASSLGRGLYGYTF.

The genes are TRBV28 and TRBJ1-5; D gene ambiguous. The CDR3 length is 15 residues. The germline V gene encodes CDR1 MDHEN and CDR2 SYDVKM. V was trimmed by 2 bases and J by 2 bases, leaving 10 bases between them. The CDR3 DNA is TGTGCCAGCAGTTTAATATCACTAGGCAATCAGCCCCAGCATTTT. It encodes CASSLISLGNQPQHF.

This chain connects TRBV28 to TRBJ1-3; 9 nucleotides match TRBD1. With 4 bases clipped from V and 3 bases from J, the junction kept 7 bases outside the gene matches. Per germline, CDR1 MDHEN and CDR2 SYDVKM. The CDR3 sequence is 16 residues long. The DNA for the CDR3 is TGTGCCAGCAGTTCGGGACAGGGTCGAGGTGGAAACACCATATATTTT. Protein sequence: CASSSGQGRGGNTIYF.

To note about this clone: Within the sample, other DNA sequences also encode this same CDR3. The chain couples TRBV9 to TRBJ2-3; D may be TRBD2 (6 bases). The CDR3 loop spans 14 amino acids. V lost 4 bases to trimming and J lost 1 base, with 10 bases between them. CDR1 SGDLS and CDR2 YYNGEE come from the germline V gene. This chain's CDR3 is CASSLGGGTDTQYF. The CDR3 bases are TGTGCCAGCAGCCTCGGGGGAGGCACAGATACGCAGTATTTT.

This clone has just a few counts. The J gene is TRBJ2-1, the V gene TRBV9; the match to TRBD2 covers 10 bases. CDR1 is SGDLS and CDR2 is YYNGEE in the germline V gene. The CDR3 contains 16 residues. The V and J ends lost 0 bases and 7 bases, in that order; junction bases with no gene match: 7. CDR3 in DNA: TGTGCCAGCAGCGTAGGGAGCGGGAGGGCCGGGAATGAGCAGTTCTTC. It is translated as CASSVGSGRAGNEQFF.

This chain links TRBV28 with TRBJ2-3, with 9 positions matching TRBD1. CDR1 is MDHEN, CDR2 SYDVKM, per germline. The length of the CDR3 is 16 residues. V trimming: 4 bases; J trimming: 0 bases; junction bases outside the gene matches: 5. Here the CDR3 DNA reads TGTGCCAGCAGTTCAGATGGACAGGGGAGCACAGATACGCAGTATTTT. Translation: CASSSDGQGSTDTQYF.

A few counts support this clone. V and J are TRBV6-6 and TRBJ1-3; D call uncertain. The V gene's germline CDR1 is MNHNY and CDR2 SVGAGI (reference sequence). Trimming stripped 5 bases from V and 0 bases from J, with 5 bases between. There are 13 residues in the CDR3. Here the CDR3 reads CASSTGSGNTIYF. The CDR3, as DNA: TGTGCCAGCAGTACGGGCTCTGGAAACACCATATATTTT.

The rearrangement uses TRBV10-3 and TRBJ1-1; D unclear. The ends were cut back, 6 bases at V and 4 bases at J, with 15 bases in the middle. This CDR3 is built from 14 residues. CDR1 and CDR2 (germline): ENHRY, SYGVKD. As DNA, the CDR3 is TGTGCCATCAGGCCCGCGGGGTCGAGCACTGAAGCTTTCTTT. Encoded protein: CAIRPAGSSTEAFF.

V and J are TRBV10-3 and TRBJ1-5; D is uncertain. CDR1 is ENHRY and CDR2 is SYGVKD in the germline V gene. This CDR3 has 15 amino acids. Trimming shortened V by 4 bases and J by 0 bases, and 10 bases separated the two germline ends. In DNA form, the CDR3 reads TGTGCCATCAGTGCCGACATTAATAGCAATCAGCCCCAGCATTTT. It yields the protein CAISADINSNQPQHF.

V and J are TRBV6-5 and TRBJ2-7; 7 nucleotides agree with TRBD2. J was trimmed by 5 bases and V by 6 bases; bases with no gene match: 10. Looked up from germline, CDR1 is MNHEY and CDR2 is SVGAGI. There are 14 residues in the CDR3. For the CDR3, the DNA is TGTGCCAGCAGCCTTACTAGCGACTTCGACGAGCAGTACTTC. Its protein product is CASSLTSDFDEQYF.